Shown below are 27 T cell receptor beta chains from a single sample sequenced in a study of T-cell reconstitution after alpha-beta-depleted transplantation in children. It was with unique molecular identifiers that the TCRbeta library was prepared. Using its own MiXCR run on the PCR reads, TCRdb lists one record per CDR3 protein. The sample carries about 640,000 distinct CDR3 sequences, around 16% recorded once. The specimen was PBMCs from the stem cell graft donor, collected from the stem cell graft. The source of these receptors is a human donor who donated a stem cell graft to a child with acute myeloid leukemia.

This clonotype was counted only a few times. The chain uses TRBV15 and TRBJ1-5; perhaps TRBD1 as D (5 bases). Looked up from germline, CDR1 is LNHNV and CDR2 is YYDKDF (reference sequence). The V gene lost 0 bases and the J gene lost 5 bases, with 11 bases spanning the gap. The CDR3 contains 15 residues. The CDR3 sequence is CATSRDRQGYQPQHF. CDR3 bases: TGTGCCACCAGCAGAGATCGGCAGGGTTATCAGCCCCAGCATTTT.

There are many counts of this clonotype. The rearrangement joins TRBV7-6 to TRBJ2-3; tentatively, D is TRBD1 (6 bases). Per germline, CDR1 SGHVS and CDR2 FNYEAQ. The CDR3 is 16 amino acids. Trimming stripped 0 bases from V and 3 bases from J, with 13 bases between. The CDR3 loop is CASSLAGQGLTDTQYF. The CDR3 nucleotides read TGTGCCAGCAGCTTAGCAGGGCAGGGGCTAACAGATACGCAGTATTTT.

This clonotype occurred a few times. J is TRBJ1-5 and V is TRBV29-1; D not resolved. Trimming pared 5 bases from V and 3 bases from J, leaving 11 bases between. This CDR3 contains 13 residues. Per germline, CDR1 SQVTM and CDR2 ANQGSEA. The CDR3 is CSVRKEINQPQHF. In DNA form, the CDR3 reads TGCAGCGTTAGAAAGGAGATCAATCAGCCCCAGCATTTT.

This clonotype was seen many times. J is TRBJ2-2 and V is TRBV7-2; the match to TRBD2 covers 7 bases. CDR1 is SGHTA and CDR2 is FQGNSA in the germline V gene. The junction had 7 bases not matched to a gene; V was cut back by 3 bases and J by 3 bases. The CDR3 is made up of 16 amino acids. CDR3 nucleotides: TGTGCCAGCAGCTTGAGACTAGCTTCTTACACCGGGGAGCTGTTTTTT. Protein sequence: CASSLRLASYTGELFF.

A few counts support this clonotype. The gene calls are TRBV1 and TRBJ2-2. TRBV1 is annotated as a pseudogene. The length of the CDR3 is 12 residues. The CDR3 nucleotides are TGCACCAGCAGCCAAGAGCGGGGAGAGCTGTTTTTT. It yields the protein CTSSQERGELFF.

The rearrangement links TRBV12-3 or TRBV12-4 to TRBJ2-1; no definite D call. V lost 7 bases to trimming and J lost 3 bases, with 7 bases between them. This CDR3 spans 12 amino acids. The chain's CDR3 is CASTDIYNEQFF. In nucleotides, the CDR3 is TGTGCCAGCACCGACATCTACAATGAGCAGTTCTTC.

In this sample, this clonotype turned up many times. The rearrangement uses TRBV29-1 and TRBJ1-1; a possible D gene is TRBD1 (5 bases). Trimming shortened V by 6 bases and J by 1 base, and 12 bases separated the two germline ends. The length of the CDR3 is 13 residues. Looked up from germline, CDR1 is SQVTM and CDR2 is ANQGSEA. The CDR3 reads CSVVDSTNTEAFF. DNA for the CDR3: TGCAGCGTCGTCGACAGTACGAACACTGAAGCTTTCTTT.

The chain combines TRBV3-1 with TRBJ1-1, with D hard to call. The CDR3 is made up of 14 amino acids. Germline assignment: CDR1 LGHDT and CDR2 YNNKEL (reference sequence). Trimming left V 2 bases short and J 3 bases short, with 10 bases between. The CDR3 coding sequence is TGTGCCAGCAGCCAACGCCTAGGGTACACTGAAGCTTTCTTT. Amino acid sequence: CASSQRLGYTEAFF. The full variable domain, its missing parts supplied by reference TRBV3-1 and TRBJ1-1, is DTAVSQTPKYLVTQMGNDKSIKCEQNLGHDTMYWYKQDSKKFLKIMFSYNNKELIINETVPNRFSPKSPDKAHLNLHINSLELGDSAVYFCASSQRLGYTEAFFGQGTRLTVV.

This chain connects TRBV30 to TRBJ2-1, with TRBD2 matching over 9 bases. V was clipped by 5 bases and J by 7 bases; unmatched bases: 12. The CDR3 extends over 15 amino acids. Germline CDR1 and CDR2: GTSNPN and SVGIG (reference sequence). The CDR3 reads CAWEVLAGGPNEQFF. The CDR3 bases are TGTGCCTGGGAGGTACTGGCGGGGGGGCCAAATGAGCAGTTCTTC.

This clonotype has at least ten counts. The CDR3 reads CSVSGGVNYGYTF. The CDR3 DNA sequence: TGCAGTGTCTCAGGGGGCGTAAACTATGGCTACACCTTC. The chain combines TRBV20-1 with TRBJ1-2; 8 bases fit TRBD1. This CDR3 spans 13 amino acids. Per germline, CDR1 DFQATT and CDR2 SNEGSKA (reference sequence). With V trimmed by 7 bases and J by 2 bases, 6 bases remained unmatched.

This clonotype was recorded at least ten times. The chain joins TRBV29-1 to TRBJ1-1; D call uncertain. The CDR3 contains 10 residues. Trimming shortened V by 4 bases and J by 6 bases, and 6 bases separated the two germline ends. In germline, CDR1 is SQVTM, CDR2 ANQGSEA. The CDR3 region is CSVADSEAFF. The CDR3 DNA is TGCAGCGTTGCGGATTCTGAAGCTTTCTTT.

The rearrangement uses TRBV4-3 and TRBJ1-2; no clear D. CDR1 and CDR2 (germline): LGHNA, YSLEER. The CDR3 runs 14 residues. The V gene lost 0 bases and the J gene lost 6 bases, with 11 bases spanning the gap. The CDR3 DNA is TGCGCCAGCAGCCAAGAGGGAGGGAAGAATGGCTACACCTTC. Protein sequence: CASSQEGGKNGYTF.

This clonotype was observed many times. J is TRBJ2-3 and V is TRBV20-1; no definite D call. Per the germline V gene, CDR1 is DFQATT and CDR2 is SNEGSKA (reference sequence). V shed 4 bases and J shed 6 bases, with 5 bases lying between them. The CDR3 has 10 residues. The CDR3: CSANGDTQYF. CDR3 DNA sequence: TGCAGTGCTAACGGCGATACGCAGTATTTT.

Worth noting for this clonotype: This sequence may be a read error, since a much larger clone differs from it by one base. V and J are TRBV20-1 and TRBJ2-3, with TRBD2 identical over 7 bases. Germline V gene data show CDR1 as DFQATT and CDR2 as SNEGSKA (reference sequence). This CDR3 contains 13 residues. Trimming removed 3 bases from V and 6 bases from J; junction bases left unmatched: 6. This CDR3 is CSARGLCPDTQYF. Here the CDR3 DNA reads TGCAGTGCTAGGGGACTATGCCCGGATACGCAGTATTTT.

This clonotype was recorded many times. The V call is TRBV20-1, the J call TRBJ2-1; 7 bases are shared with TRBD1. The germline V gene has CDR1 DFQATT and CDR2 SNEGSKA (reference sequence). J was trimmed by 5 bases and V by 3 bases; bases with no gene match: 7. This CDR3 contains 14 residues. The CDR3 DNA follows: TGCAGTGCTAGTGGCGGACAGGCCCACAATGAGCAGTTCTTC. Residues: CSASGGQAHNEQFF.

This clonotype was detected only a few times. The chain couples TRBV5-1 to TRBJ1-1; no reliable D call. The germline V gene has CDR1 SGHRS and CDR2 YFSETQ. The V gene lost 3 bases and the J gene lost 1 base, with 10 bases spanning the gap. This CDR3 contains 14 residues. CDR3 nucleotide sequence: TGCGCCAGCAGCTGGGAACTCGCGAACACTGAAGCTTTCTTT. It translates to CASSWELANTEAFF.

This clonotype was observed many times. The CDR3 nucleotides are TGTGCCATCAGTGAGTCGATCTGGGGGGACATTCAGTACTTC. Protein product: CAISESIWGDIQYF. V and J are TRBV10-3 and TRBJ2-4; D possibly corresponds to TRBD2 (6 bases). Deletions cut 0 bases from V and 8 bases from J, with 11 bases between. Germline V lookup: CDR1 ENHRY, CDR2 SYGVKD. This CDR3 is 14 amino acids long.

This clonotype was seen a few times. The chain employs TRBV25-1 and TRBJ1-2, with 11 bases fitting TRBD1. The CDR3 consists of 15 residues. V trimming: 4 bases; J trimming: 6 bases; junction bases outside the gene matches: 7. The V gene's germline CDR1 is MGHDK and CDR2 SYGVNS. The CDR3 sequence is CASSALGQGGDGYTF. CDR3 bases: TGTGCCAGCAGTGCTTTGGGACAGGGGGGAGATGGCTACACCTTC.

The chain recombines TRBV4-3 with TRBJ2-1, with 10 bases aligning to TRBD1. V lost 3 bases to trimming and J lost 4 bases; unmatched junction nucleotides: 9. CDR1 and CDR2 from the germline V gene are LGHNA and YSLEER. The CDR3 is made up of 17 amino acids. The CDR3 bases are TGCGCCAGCAGCCACCAGGGAGGGACAGGGGTATACAATGAGCAGTTCTTC. It is translated as CASSHQGGTGVYNEQFF.

The chain is built from TRBV25-1 and TRBJ1-2; D call uncertain. Germline V gene lookup returns CDR1 MGHDK and CDR2 SYGVNS. Trimming shortened V by 3 bases and J by 6 bases, and 11 bases separated the two germline ends. The CDR3 has 13 amino acids. CDR3 protein: CASSDLDTNGYTF. CDR3 in DNA: TGTGCCAGCAGTGATCTTGACACCAATGGCTACACCTTC.

This clonotype has just a few counts. The CDR3 sequence is CSADRGRTEAFF. In nucleotides, the CDR3 is TGCAGTGCTGACAGGGGGCGGACTGAAGCTTTCTTT. The chain has TRBV20-1 and TRBJ1-1, with 10 bases identical to TRBD1. The V and J ends lost 5 bases and 5 bases, in that order; junction bases with no gene match: 2. Germline assignment: CDR1 DFQATT and CDR2 SNEGSKA (reference sequence). The CDR3 length is 12 residues.

This clonotype was counted at least ten times. The rearrangement links TRBV29-1 to TRBJ2-1; 9 bases align to TRBD1. CDR1 SQVTM and CDR2 ANQGSEA come from the germline V gene. Losses at the gene ends were 0 bases for V and 4 bases for J; bases not matched to a gene: 4. There are 15 residues in the CDR3. Here the CDR3 DNA reads TGCAGCGTTGAAGATTGGACAGGGGTTTACAATGAGCAGTTCTTC. Its translation: CSVEDWTGVYNEQFF.

This clonotype has a handful of counts. This chain uses TRBV7-2 with TRBJ1-5, with D unclear. V lost 1 base, J lost 9 bases, and 16 bases lay in between. There are 15 residues in the CDR3. Germline CDR1 and CDR2: SGHTA and FQGNSA. CDR3 DNA: TGTGCCAGCAGCTTAGGAGCAGCTACAATCAGGCCCCAGCATTTT. It codes for CASSLGAATIRPQHF.

The sample holds many counts of this clonotype. The V gene is TRBV20-1, the J gene TRBJ2-3; TRBD2 matches 15 bases. The CDR3 is made up of 17 amino acids. With V trimmed by 5 bases and J by 4 bases, 10 bases remained unmatched. The germline V gene encodes CDR1 DFQATT and CDR2 SNEGSKA (reference sequence). CDR3: CSALGLAGGPLADTQYF. The CDR3 bases are TGCAGTGCTCTAGGACTAGCGGGGGGGCCTCTTGCAGATACGCAGTATTTT.

This clonotype was found many times. The chain has TRBV15 and TRBJ2-5; D is perhaps TRBD1 or TRBD2 (5 bases each). Germline V gene sequence: CDR1 LNHNV, CDR2 YYDKDF (reference sequence). This CDR3 region has 15 residues. The V and J ends lost 0 bases and 1 base respectively, with 9 bases between them. Here the CDR3 DNA reads TGTGCCACCAGCAGAGACGGGGCTGTCCAAGAGACCCAGTACTTC. Amino acid sequence: CATSRDGAVQETQYF.

This clonotype appeared once. The chain is built from TRBV4-3 and TRBJ2-2; possible D gene TRBD1, 5 bases. V was pared by 0 bases and J by 5 bases, with 16 bases between. The CDR3 totals 17 residues. Germline V gives CDR1 LGHNA, CDR2 YSLEER. The DNA for the CDR3 is TGCGCCAGCAGCCAAGATCGTCCCAGGGCAGGGACCGGGGAGCTGTTTTTT. Translating gives CASSQDRPRAGTGELFF.

This clonotype has a single count. A much larger clonotype is one base distant, so this may be a read error. The J gene is TRBJ1-5, the V gene TRBV20-1; the D gene is possibly TRBD1 (6 bases). There are 14 residues in the CDR3. Germline V gives CDR1 DFQATT, CDR2 SNEGSKA (reference sequence). V was pared by 8 bases and J by 1 base, with 15 bases between. CDR3 residues: CSTIGGQSNQPQHF. CDR3 in DNA: TGCAGTACTATTGGTGGACAGAGCAATCAGCCCCAGCATTTT.